The entry that follows covers one T cell receptor (beta chain) sequence. The sample belongs to a study of regulatory T cells in long-lasting Graves disease. Time point described: newly diagnosed GD, antithyroid drugs for less than 3 months. Generation of the TCR library employed RNA extracted from PBMCs. Germline-derived CDR1 and CDR2 are SGHKS and YYEKEE (reference sequence). The CDR3 has 16 residues. The V end was cut by 4 bases, the J end by 4 bases, with 15 bases between. In building TCR beta libraries, iRepertoire HTBI primers were used together with Arm-PCR of CDR3 regions. TCRdb reprocessed the multiplex PCR reads with MiXCR, giving one entry per CDR3 protein. Among about 560,000 distinct CDR3 sequences listed, about 15% were seen once. These records were also assigned to another study, of T cells in Graves' hyperthyroidism and ophthalmopathy.

The sample consisted of peripheral blood mononuclear cells (PBMCs), taken at new diagnosis, from a patient treated with antithyroid drugs. This chain joins TRBV5-5 and TRBJ1-6; D is possibly TRBD1 (6 bases). The receptor was derived from a man in his late teens or twenties with Graves disease. For the CDR3, the DNA is TGTGCCAGCAGCCCGCTCCGGACAGATTATAATTCACCCCTCCACTTT. Protein sequence: CASSPLRTDYNSPLHF.